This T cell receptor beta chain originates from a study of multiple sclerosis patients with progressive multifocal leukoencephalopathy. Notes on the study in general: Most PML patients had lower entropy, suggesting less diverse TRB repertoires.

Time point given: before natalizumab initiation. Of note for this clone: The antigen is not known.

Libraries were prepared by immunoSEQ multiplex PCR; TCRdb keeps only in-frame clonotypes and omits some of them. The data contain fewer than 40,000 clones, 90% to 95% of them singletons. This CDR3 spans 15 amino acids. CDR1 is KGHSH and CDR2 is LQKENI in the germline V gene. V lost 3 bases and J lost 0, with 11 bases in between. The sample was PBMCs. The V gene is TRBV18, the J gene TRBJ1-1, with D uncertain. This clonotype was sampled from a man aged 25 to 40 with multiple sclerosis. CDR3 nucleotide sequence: TGTGCCAGCTCACCTATAAGGGAGATGAACACTGAAGCTTTCTTT. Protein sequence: CASSPIREMNTEAFF.